One sample yielded the 8 T cell receptor beta chains listed below, sequenced in a study of blood T cell repertoires in COVID-19. The data were produced by immunoSEQ multiplex PCR, yet TCRdb's version contains in-frame clones alone and is incomplete. The sample includes more than 15,000 clones, around 84% of them seen just once. The sample comprised peripheral blood. These receptor sequences come from a human donor with active COVID-19. The donor label of this sample is uncertain.

The chain carries TRBV10-3 and TRBJ2-7; 9 nucleotides agree with TRBD2. The V gene end was trimmed by 5 bases and the J gene end by 9 bases; junction bases not matched to a gene: 8. Germline CDR1 and CDR2: ENHRY and SYGVKD. This CDR3 spans 13 amino acids. CDR3 coding DNA: TGTGCCATCAGTCCGGCTAGCGGGGCCGGGCAGTACTTC. Translation: CAISPASGAGQYF.

This clone has just one count. CDR3 in DNA: TGTGCCAGCAGTTCTCTCCTCCATGGGTCGAGGGAGCAGTACTTC. Its protein product is CASSSLLHGSREQYF. The chain combines TRBV28 with TRBJ2-7; D uncertain. From germline, CDR1 is MDHEN and CDR2 SYDVKM. Trimming took off 4 bases at V and 7 bases at J, with 20 bases between the two ends. The CDR3 has 15 amino acids.

V and J are TRBV6-1 and TRBJ2-4; D gene ambiguous. The CDR3 length is 13 residues. Trimming shortened V by 1 base and J by 6 bases, and 7 bases separated the two germline ends. Germline V CDR1 and CDR2: MNHNS, SASEGT. The CDR3: CASSEVSSNIQYF. In nucleotides, the CDR3 is TGTGCCAGCAGTGAAGTTAGCTCAAACATTCAGTACTTC.

This clone was picked up one time. The chain links TRBV4-3 to TRBJ2-3; 13 positions match TRBD2. Germline V gene lookup returns CDR1 LGHNA and CDR2 YSLEER. This CDR3 is 19 amino acids long. V trimming: 2 bases; J trimming: 4 bases; junction bases outside the gene matches: 12. CDR3 sequence reads: CASSQTTSGGAFGSDTQYF. The CDR3 bases are TGCGCCAGCAGCCAAACCACTAGCGGGGGGGCATTTGGGTCAGATACGCAGTATTTT.

V and J are TRBV9 and TRBJ1-2, with a possible D match to TRBD1 (5 bases). Trimming removed 2 bases at V and 4 bases at J, with 9 bases between. This CDR3 has 13 amino acids. From germline, CDR1 is SGDLS and CDR2 YYNGEE. Here the CDR3 reads CASSVTESYGYTF. CDR3 in DNA: TGTGCCAGCAGCGTGACAGAAAGCTATGGCTACACCTTC. Full variable domain (outside the CDR3, taken from reference TRBV9 and TRBJ1-2): DSGVTQTPKHLITATGQRVTLRCSPRSGDLSVYWYQQSLDQGLQFLIQYYNGEERAKGNILERFSAQQFPDLHSELNLSSLELGDSALYFCASSVTESYGYTFGSGTRLTVV.

The chain couples TRBV5-1 to TRBJ2-5, with D tentatively TRBD1 (5 bases). The CDR3 runs 15 residues. V lost 0 bases and J 1 base, leaving 10 bases between the germline ends. Germline CDR1 reads SGHRS; CDR2 reads YFSETQ. The CDR3 here is CASSLGQRSQETQYF. The DNA of the CDR3 is TGCGCCAGCAGCTTGGGACAGAGGAGCCAAGAGACCCAGTACTTC.

Of note for this clone: The same CDR3 arises from other DNA sequences in this sample as well. The V call is TRBV6-5, the J call TRBJ2-1; weak D call: TRBD1 (6 bases). Trimming pared 5 bases from V and 0 bases from J, leaving 11 bases between. This CDR3 comprises 15 residues. Germline CDR1 reads MNHEY; CDR2 reads SVGAGI. CDR3 region: CASSPDRSSYNEQFF. The DNA for the CDR3 is TGTGCCAGCAGTCCGGACAGAAGCTCCTACAATGAGCAGTTCTTC.

This clone was found once. V and J are TRBV20-1 and TRBJ2-5, with TRBD2 matching over 7 bases. Looked up from germline, CDR1 is DFQATT and CDR2 is SNEGSKA (reference sequence). J was trimmed by 4 bases and V by 3 bases; bases with no gene match: 5. The CDR3 contains 13 residues. This chain's CDR3 is CSASFKRGETQYF. CDR3 DNA: TGCAGTGCTAGTTTTAAGCGGGGAGAGACCCAGTACTTC.